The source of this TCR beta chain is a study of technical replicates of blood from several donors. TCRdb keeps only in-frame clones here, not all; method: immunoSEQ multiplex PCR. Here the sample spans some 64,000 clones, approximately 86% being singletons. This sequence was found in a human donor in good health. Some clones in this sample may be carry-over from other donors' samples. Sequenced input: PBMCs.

CDR3 nucleotide sequence: TGTGCCAGCAGCCTAGAACCCAGCAAGACCCAGTACTTC. Translating gives CASSLEPSKTQYF. The genes are TRBV7-3 and TRBJ2-5; D unresolved. Germline V gene sequence: CDR1 SGHTA, CDR2 FQGTGA. CDR3 length: 13 residues. V was trimmed by 5 bases and J by 6 bases, leaving 13 bases between them. Complete variable domain (other parts from reference TRBV7-3 and TRBJ2-5): GAGVSQTPSNKVTEKGKYVELRCDPISGHTALYWYRQSLGQGPEFLIYFQGTGAADDSGLPNDRFFAVRPEGSVSTLKIQRTERGDSAVYLCASSLEPSKTQYFGPGTRLLVL.